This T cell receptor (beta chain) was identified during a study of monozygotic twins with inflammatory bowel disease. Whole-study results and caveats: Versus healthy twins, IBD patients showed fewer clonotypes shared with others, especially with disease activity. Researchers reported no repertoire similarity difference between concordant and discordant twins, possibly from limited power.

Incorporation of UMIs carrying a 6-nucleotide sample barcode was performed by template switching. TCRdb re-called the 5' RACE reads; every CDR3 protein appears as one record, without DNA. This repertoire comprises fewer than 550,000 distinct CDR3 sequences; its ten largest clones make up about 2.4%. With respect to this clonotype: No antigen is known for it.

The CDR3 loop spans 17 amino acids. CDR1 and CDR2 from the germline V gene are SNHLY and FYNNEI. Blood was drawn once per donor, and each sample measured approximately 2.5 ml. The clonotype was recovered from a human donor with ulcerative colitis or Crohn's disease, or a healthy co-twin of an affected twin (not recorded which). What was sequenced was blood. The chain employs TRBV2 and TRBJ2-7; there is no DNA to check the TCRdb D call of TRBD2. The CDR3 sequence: CASSEAGPLRSSYEQYF.